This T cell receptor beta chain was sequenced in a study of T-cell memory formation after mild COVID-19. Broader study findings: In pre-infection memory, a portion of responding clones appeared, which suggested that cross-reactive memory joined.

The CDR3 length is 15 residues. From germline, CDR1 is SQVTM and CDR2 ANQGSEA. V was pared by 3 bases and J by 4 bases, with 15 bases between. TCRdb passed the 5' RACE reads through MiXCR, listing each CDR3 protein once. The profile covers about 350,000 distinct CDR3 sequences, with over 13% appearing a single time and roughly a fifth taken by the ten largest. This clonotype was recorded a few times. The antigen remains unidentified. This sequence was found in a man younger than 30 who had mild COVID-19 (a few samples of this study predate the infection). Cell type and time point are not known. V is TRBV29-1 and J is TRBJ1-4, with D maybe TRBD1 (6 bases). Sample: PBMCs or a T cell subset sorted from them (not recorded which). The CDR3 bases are TGCAGCGTTGAGCGCCCAGGGGCGGGTAATGAAAAACTGTTTTTT. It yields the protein CSVERPGAGNEKLFF.